In its sample, the clone carrying this TCR beta chain was seen many times. Antigen: not known. Amplification targeted the TCR beta CDR3 regions, with RNA transcripts as the source material. First-round RT-PCR relied on HTBI primers, and a second-round multiplex PCR came next. TCRdb analysed the multiplex PCR reads with MiXCR anew, one entry per CDR3 protein. The table lists approximately 210,000 distinct CDR3 sequences, approximately 28% of them singletons, with around 9.8% in the top ten. This entry is derived from a study of Graves' ophthalmopathy and Graves' hyperthyroidism. Study background: Specimen type is peripheral blood, obtained at initial diagnosis before any treatment. General study results and limits: Among expanded thyroid clonotypes above 0.001 frequency, most also occurred in blood. Ophthalmopathy could be told apart from stable hyperthyroidism by a 13-signature model (about 90% sensitivity, 80% to 84% specificity).

Patients with other autoimmune diseases, uncontrolled infections, pregnancy or lactation were excluded. The V and J ends lost 0 bases and 4 bases, in that order; junction bases with no gene match: 3. Germline-derived CDR1 and CDR2 are SGHRS and YFSETQ. The CDR3 spans 16 residues. Sequencing input: peripheral blood. This clonotype was sampled from a man aged 50-60 years with Graves' ophthalmopathy. The V call is TRBV5-1, the J call TRBJ2-7; 14 positions agree with TRBD2. DNA for the CDR3: TGCGCCAGCAGCTTGGGGGGGACTAGCGGGAGATACGAGCAGTACTTC. It yields the protein CASSLGGTSGRYEQYF.